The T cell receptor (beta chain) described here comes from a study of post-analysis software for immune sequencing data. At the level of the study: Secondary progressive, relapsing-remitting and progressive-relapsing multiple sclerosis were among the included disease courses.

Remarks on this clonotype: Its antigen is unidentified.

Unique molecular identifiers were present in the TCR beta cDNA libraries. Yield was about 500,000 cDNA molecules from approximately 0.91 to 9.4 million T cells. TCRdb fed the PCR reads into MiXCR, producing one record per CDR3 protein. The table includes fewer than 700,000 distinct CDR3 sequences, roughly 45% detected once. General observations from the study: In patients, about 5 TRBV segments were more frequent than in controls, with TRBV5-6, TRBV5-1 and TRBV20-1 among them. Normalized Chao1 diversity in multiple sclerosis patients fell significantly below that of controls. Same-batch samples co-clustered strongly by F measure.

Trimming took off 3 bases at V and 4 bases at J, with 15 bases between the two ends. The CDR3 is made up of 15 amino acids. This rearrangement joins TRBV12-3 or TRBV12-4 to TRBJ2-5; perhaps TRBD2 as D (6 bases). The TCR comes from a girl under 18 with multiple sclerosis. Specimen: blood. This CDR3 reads CASSFAGRGVETQYF. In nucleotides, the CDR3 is TGTGCCAGCAGTTTTGCAGGGCGCGGGGTAGAGACCCAGTACTTC.